Following are 9 T cell receptor beta chains from one sample sequenced in a study of PD-L1 blockade in urothelial cancer. Sequencing was performed with immunoSEQ multiplex PCR; in TCRdb, only in-frame clones are kept and a portion is missing. This table has 56,000 or so clones, roughly 85% appearing once. Described time point: pretreatment peripheral blood. This material consisted of PBMCs, taken around atezolizumab (anti-PD-L1) treatment. The receptor set was obtained from a man aged 70 or older with urothelial cancer.

The V and J genes are TRBV12-5 and TRBJ1-5; weak D call: TRBD1 (6 bases). This CDR3 spans 13 amino acids. Trimming removed 7 bases from V and 3 bases from J, with 10 bases in between. Per the germline V gene, CDR1 is LGHNT and CDR2 is FRNRAP. Written as DNA, the CDR3 is TGTGCTAGTGCCCAGGGGACCAATCAGCCCCAGCATTTT. It encodes CASAQGTNQPQHF. Filled out from reference TRBV12-5 and TRBJ1-5, the complete variable domain reads DARVTQTPRHKVTEMGQEVTMRCQPILGHNTVFWYRQTMMQGLELLAYFRNRAPLDDSGMPKDRFSAEMPDATLATLKIQPSEPRDSAVYFCASAQGTNQPQHFGDGTRLSIL.

The CDR3 DNA follows: TGTGCCAGCAGTGAGGCCCAGTTCGATGATGGCTACACCTTC. It is translated as CASSEAQFDDGYTF. The chain recombines TRBV2 with TRBJ1-2; no firm D call. V lost 3 bases and J 6 bases, leaving 14 bases between the germline ends. The CDR3 covers 14 residues. Germline V gives CDR1 SNHLY, CDR2 FYNNEI.

The chain is built from TRBV4-1 and TRBJ2-1; no definite D call. Trimming took off 4 bases at V and 0 bases at J, with 19 bases between the two ends. The CDR3 extends over 18 amino acids. The V gene's germline CDR1 is MGHRA and CDR2 YSYEKL. The CDR3 reads CASSPLVGLMSSYNEQFF. CDR3 in DNA: TGCGCCAGCAGCCCTCTAGTCGGGTTGATGAGCTCCTACAATGAGCAGTTCTTC.

This clone was recorded a few times. The chain couples TRBV5-1 to TRBJ2-7, with TRBD2 identical over 8 bases. This CDR3 spans 15 amino acids. Germline lookup yields CDR1 SGHRS and CDR2 YFSETQ. V was clipped by 1 base and J by 5 bases; unmatched bases: 8. This CDR3 is CASSLSSGGPDEQYF. CDR3 bases: TGCGCCAGCAGCTTGTCGTCGGGAGGGCCGGACGAGCAGTACTTC.

The chain carries TRBV19 and TRBJ2-7; 10 bases line up with TRBD2. Germline CDR1 and CDR2: LNHDA and SQIVND (reference sequence). The trim removed 7 bases at V and 0 bases at J, leaving 3 bases unmatched. The CDR3 is 14 amino acids. Written as DNA, the CDR3 is TGTGCCAGTACCCCTAGCGGGAGCTCCTACGAGCAGTACTTC. This translates into CASTPSGSSYEQYF.

In this sample, this clone turned up once. The gene calls are TRBV5-1 and TRBJ2-3; D gene ambiguous. Looked up from germline, CDR1 is SGHRS and CDR2 is YFSETQ. Trimming took 7 bases from V and 0 from J, leaving 12 bases between them. This CDR3 region has 14 residues. The chain's CDR3 is CASEPGGSTDTQYF. Here the CDR3 DNA reads TGCGCCAGCGAGCCGGGTGGGAGCACAGATACGCAGTATTTT.

The chain joins TRBV12-5 to TRBJ2-7, with TRBD1 matching 9 bases. The V segment lost 5 bases and the J segment 0 bases; nucleotides outside the gene matches: 5. Germline CDR1 is LGHNT and CDR2 is FRNRAP. The CDR3 has 15 residues. CDR3 nucleotide sequence: TGTGCTAGTGGTCCGGGACAGGGTAGCTCCTACGAGCAGTACTTC. This codes for CASGPGQGSSYEQYF.

The gene calls are TRBV11-2 and TRBJ2-1; TRBD2 might be the D (5 bases). The germline gives CDR1 SGHAT, CDR2 FQNNGV. V was pared by 4 bases and J by 0 bases, with 10 bases between. The CDR3 is 15 amino acids. The CDR3 region is CASSSRTFSYNEQFF. In nucleotides, the CDR3 is TGTGCCAGCAGCTCAAGGACTTTCTCCTACAATGAGCAGTTCTTC.

This clone has a handful of counts. This chain connects TRBV19 to TRBJ2-7, with TRBD1 as a possible D gene (5 bases). The CDR3 covers 12 residues. Per germline, CDR1 LNHDA and CDR2 SQIVND (reference sequence). The V end lost 5 bases, the J end lost 7 bases, and 12 bases lay between the germline ends. CDR3 sequence (DNA): TGTGCCAGTAGTCAACAGGCGAAGGAGCAGTACTTC. Protein sequence: CASSQQAKEQYF.